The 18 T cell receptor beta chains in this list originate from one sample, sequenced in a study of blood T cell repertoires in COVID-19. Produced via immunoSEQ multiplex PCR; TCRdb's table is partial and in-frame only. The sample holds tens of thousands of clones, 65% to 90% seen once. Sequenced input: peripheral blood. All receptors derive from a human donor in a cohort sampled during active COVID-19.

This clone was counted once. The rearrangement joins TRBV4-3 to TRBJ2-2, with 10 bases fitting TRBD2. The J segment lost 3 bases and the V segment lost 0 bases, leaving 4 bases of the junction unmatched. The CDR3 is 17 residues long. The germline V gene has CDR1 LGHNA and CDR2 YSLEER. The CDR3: CASSQEPAGGHTGELFF. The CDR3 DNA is TGCGCCAGCAGCCAAGAGCCAGCGGGGGGGCACACCGGGGAGCTGTTTTTT.

CDR3 coding DNA: TGTGCCAGCAGCCAACAAGCGGGGACCGGCACAGATACGCAGTATTTT. Its protein is CASSQQAGTGTDTQYF. The rearrangement uses TRBV4-2 and TRBJ2-3, with TRBD2 identical over 7 bases. This CDR3 contains 16 residues. Germline trimming cut 2 bases from V and 1 base from J; bases unmatched to any gene: 6. Germline V gene data show CDR1 as LGHNA and CDR2 as YNFKEQ.

CDR3 in DNA: TGTGCCAGCAGCCCAGCAACAGGGGAGGAGGATCAGCCCCAGCATTTT. Translation: CASSPATGEEDQPQHF. The chain uses TRBV3-1 (or the pseudogene TRBV3-2) and TRBJ1-5; 7 nucleotides agree with TRBD1. CDR1 and CDR2 from the germline V gene are LGHDT and YNNKEL (reference sequence). V was clipped by 4 bases and J by 5 bases; unmatched bases: 11. The CDR3 loop spans 16 amino acids.

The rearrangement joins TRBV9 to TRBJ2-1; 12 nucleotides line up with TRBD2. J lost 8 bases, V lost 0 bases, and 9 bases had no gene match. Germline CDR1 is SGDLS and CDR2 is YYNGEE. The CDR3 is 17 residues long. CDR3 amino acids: CASSVAPGTSGFHEQFF. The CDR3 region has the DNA TGTGCCAGCAGCGTAGCCCCCGGGACTAGCGGGTTCCATGAGCAGTTCTTC.

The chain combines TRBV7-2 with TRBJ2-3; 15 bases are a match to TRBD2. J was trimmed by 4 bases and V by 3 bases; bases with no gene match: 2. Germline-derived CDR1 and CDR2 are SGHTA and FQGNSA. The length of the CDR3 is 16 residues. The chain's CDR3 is CASSFGLAGGPDTQYF. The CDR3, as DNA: TGTGCCAGCAGCTTCGGACTAGCGGGGGGGCCAGATACGCAGTATTTT.

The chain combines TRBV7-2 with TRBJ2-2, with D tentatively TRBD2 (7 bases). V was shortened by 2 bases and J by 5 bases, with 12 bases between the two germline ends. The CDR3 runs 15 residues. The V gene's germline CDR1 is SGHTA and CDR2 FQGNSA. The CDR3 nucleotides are TGTGCCAGCAGCTTACGGGGGGCGGGAACCGGGGAGCTGTTTTTT. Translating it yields CASSLRGAGTGELFF.

The DNA of the CDR3 is TGTGCCAGCAGCGTATTGAGCTCCTACGAGCAGTACTTC. Amino acid sequence: CASSVLSSYEQYF. The chain links TRBV13 to TRBJ2-7; D is unresolved. Trimming pared 5 bases from V and 0 bases from J, leaving 8 bases between. The length of the CDR3 is 13 residues. Germline V gives CDR1 PRHDT, CDR2 FYEKMQ (reference sequence).

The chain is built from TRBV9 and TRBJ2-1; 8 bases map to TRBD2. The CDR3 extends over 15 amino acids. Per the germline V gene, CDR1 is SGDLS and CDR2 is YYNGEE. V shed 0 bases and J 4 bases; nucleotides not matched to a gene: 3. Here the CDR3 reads CASSVGRGGYNEQFF. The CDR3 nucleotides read TGTGCCAGCAGCGTAGGCCGGGGGGGGTACAATGAGCAGTTCTTC.

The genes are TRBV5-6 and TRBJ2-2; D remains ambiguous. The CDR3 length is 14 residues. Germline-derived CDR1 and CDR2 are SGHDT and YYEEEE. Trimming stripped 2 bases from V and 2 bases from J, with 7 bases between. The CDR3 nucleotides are TGTGCCAGCAGCTTCCGAGCTAACACCGGGGAGCTGTTTTTT. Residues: CASSFRANTGELFF. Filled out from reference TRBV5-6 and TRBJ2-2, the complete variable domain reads DAGVTQSPTHLIKTRGQQVTLRCSPKSGHDTVSWYQQALGQGPQFIFQYYEEEERQRGNFPDRFSGHQFPNYSSELNVNALLLGDSALYLCASSFRANTGELFFGEGSRLTVL.

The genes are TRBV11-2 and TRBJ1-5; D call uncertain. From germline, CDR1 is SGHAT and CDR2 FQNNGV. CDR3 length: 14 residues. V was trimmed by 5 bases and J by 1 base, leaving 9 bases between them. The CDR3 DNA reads TGTGCCAGCAGCCCCGCGGGAAGCAATCAGCCCCAGCATTTT. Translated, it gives CASSPAGSNQPQHF.

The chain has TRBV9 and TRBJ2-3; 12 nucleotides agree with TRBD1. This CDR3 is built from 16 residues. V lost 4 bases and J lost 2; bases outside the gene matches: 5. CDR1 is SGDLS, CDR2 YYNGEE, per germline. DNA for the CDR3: TGTGCCAGCAGCAAAGGGACAGGGGGCAACACAGATACGCAGTATTTT. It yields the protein CASSKGTGGNTDTQYF.

As DNA, the CDR3 is TGTGCCAGCACTCCCGGGTGGACTGATAATTCACCCCTCCACTTT. Its translation is CASTPGWTDNSPLHF. V and J are TRBV6-5 and TRBJ1-6; no definite D call. Germline-derived CDR1 and CDR2 are MNHEY and SVGAGI. Trimming removed 7 bases from V and 5 bases from J, with 15 bases in between. The CDR3 has 15 amino acids.

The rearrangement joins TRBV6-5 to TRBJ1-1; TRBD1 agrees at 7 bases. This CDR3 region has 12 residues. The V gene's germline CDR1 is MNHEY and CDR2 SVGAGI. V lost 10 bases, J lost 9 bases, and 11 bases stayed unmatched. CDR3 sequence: CATTGSTGKAFF. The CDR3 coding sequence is TGTGCCACCACTGGGTCGACAGGGAAAGCTTTCTTT.

CDR3: CASGQTGQGAKRFF. CDR3 DNA sequence: TGTGCTAGTGGTCAAACGGGACAGGGCGCAAAGCGCTTCTTC. The gene calls are TRBV12-5 and TRBJ2-1, with 9 bases matching TRBD1. The germline gives CDR1 LGHNT, CDR2 FRNRAP. After removal of 5 bases from V and 16 bases from J, the junction contained 15 bases not matched to a gene. The CDR3 is made up of 14 amino acids.

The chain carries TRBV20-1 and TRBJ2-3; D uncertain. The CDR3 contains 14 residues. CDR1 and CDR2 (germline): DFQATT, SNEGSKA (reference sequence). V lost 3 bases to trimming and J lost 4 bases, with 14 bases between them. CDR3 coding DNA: TGCAGTGCTAGTATCCTCCAGGCCGCAGATACGCAGTATTTT. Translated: CSASILQAADTQYF.

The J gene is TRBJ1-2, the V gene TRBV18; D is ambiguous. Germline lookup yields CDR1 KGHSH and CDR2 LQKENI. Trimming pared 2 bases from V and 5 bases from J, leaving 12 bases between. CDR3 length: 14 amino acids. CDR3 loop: CASSPSEGRYGYTF. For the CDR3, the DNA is TGTGCCAGCTCACCAAGTGAAGGGAGATATGGCTACACCTTC.

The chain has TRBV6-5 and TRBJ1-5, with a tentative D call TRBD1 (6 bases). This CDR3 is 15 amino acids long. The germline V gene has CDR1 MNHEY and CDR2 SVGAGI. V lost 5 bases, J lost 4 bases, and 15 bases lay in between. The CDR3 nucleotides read TGTGCCAGCAGTCCCTCGACAGGAAGTAATCAGCCCCAGCATTTT. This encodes CASSPSTGSNQPQHF.

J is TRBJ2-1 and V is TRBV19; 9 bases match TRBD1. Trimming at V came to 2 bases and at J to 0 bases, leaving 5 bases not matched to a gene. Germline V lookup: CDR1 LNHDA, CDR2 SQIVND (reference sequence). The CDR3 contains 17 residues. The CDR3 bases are TGTGCCAGTAGTATAACCGGGACAGGGCCCTCCTACAATGAGCAGTTCTTC. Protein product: CASSITGTGPSYNEQFF.